The 10 T cell receptor beta chains presented below share a single source sample, sequenced in a study of T cell changes during pregnancy in multiple sclerosis. Repertoires were generated with immunoSEQ multiplex PCR, while TCRdb's copy carries only in-frame clones and drops some. The data contain around 80,000 clones, approximately 93% of them seen just once; the ten biggest clones take up around 0.91%. The material sequenced was peripheral blood, taken in the second trimester of pregnancy. The receptors were gathered from a female donor in good health, enrolled as a control in a pregnancy study.

The chain couples TRBV6-1 to TRBJ2-7, with 7 bases aligning to TRBD2. The germline CDR1 and CDR2 sequences are MNHNS and SASEGT. Trimming at V came to 6 bases and at J to 6 bases, leaving 14 bases not matched to a gene. CDR3 length: 15 residues. The CDR3 is CASRPGLIRVGEQYF. CDR3 nucleotide sequence: TGTGCCAGCAGACCGGGACTAATCAGGGTGGGCGAGCAGTACTTC.

The rearrangement links TRBV2 to TRBJ1-4; weak D call: TRBD1 (6 bases). V was cut by 8 bases and J by 6 bases, with 22 bases left in between. Germline V lookup: CDR1 SNHLY, CDR2 FYNNEI. The CDR3 consists of 16 residues. In DNA form, the CDR3 reads TGTGCCAGCCGGACAGCAGGGGACGTTTTATATGAAAAACTGTTTTTT. Its translation: CASRTAGDVLYEKLFF.

The J gene is TRBJ1-2, the V gene TRBV5-1, with a possible D match to TRBD1 (6 bases). Germline lookup yields CDR1 SGHRS and CDR2 YFSETQ. The CDR3 loop spans 14 amino acids. V lost 5 bases and J 2 bases, leaving 13 bases between the germline ends. CDR3 nucleotides: TGCGCCAGCAGAGGGGGGGACCTGAACTATGGCTACACCTTC. As protein: CASRGGDLNYGYTF.

The chain uses TRBV5-1 and TRBJ2-7, with a weak D call TRBD1 (5 bases). CDR1 SGHRS and CDR2 YFSETQ come from the germline V gene. The CDR3 runs to 14 residues. The germline V and J ends were trimmed by 3 bases and 2 bases, with 12 bases remaining between them. Here the CDR3 reads CASSSQGIAYEQYF. Written as DNA, the CDR3 is TGCGCCAGCAGCTCCCAGGGTATCGCCTACGAGCAGTACTTC.

Only one count was recorded for this clone. V and J are TRBV4-1 and TRBJ1-4, with unresolved D. V was trimmed by 1 base and J by 5 bases, leaving 8 bases between them. The germline V gene encodes CDR1 MGHRA and CDR2 YSYEKL. The CDR3 covers 14 residues. The DNA for the CDR3 is TGCGCCAGCAGCCAAGTCACGGTGAATGAAAAACTGTTTTTT. Translated, it gives CASSQVTVNEKLFF.

V gene TRBV23-1 combines with J gene TRBJ2-1; 10 positions match TRBD1. TRBV23-1 is an open reading frame whose function is uncertain. Losses at the gene ends were 1 base for V and 4 bases for J; bases not matched to a gene: 19. The CDR3 is 21 amino acids. The CDR3 region is CASSQYGTGVPPKNKYNEQFF. DNA of the CDR3: TGCGCCAGCAGTCAATACGGGACAGGGGTCCCTCCAAAGAATAAATACAATGAGCAGTTCTTC.

The CDR3 reads CASSFPGTDYGYTF. Here the CDR3 DNA reads TGCGCCAGCAGCTTCCCCGGGACAGACTATGGCTACACCTTC. The chain couples TRBV5-1 to TRBJ1-2; 7 nucleotides match TRBD1. The V and J ends lost 2 bases and 3 bases, in that order; junction bases with no gene match: 4. From germline, CDR1 is SGHRS and CDR2 YFSETQ. This CDR3 is 14 amino acids long.

The V call is TRBV5-1, the J call TRBJ2-1; 9 bases are shared with TRBD2. Germline lookup yields CDR1 SGHRS and CDR2 YFSETQ. This CDR3 contains 15 residues. The V gene end was trimmed by 0 bases and the J gene end by 7 bases; junction bases not matched to a gene: 5. The chain's CDR3 is CASSLASGTTNEQFF. Here the CDR3 DNA reads TGCGCCAGCAGCTTGGCTAGCGGGACAACAAATGAGCAGTTCTTC.

The CDR3 is CASSLGTGTSEAFF. CDR3 nucleotide sequence: TGTGCCAGCAGCTTAGGGACAGGGACCAGTGAAGCTTTCTTT. The chain combines TRBV7-2 with TRBJ1-1; 8 bases line up with TRBD1. J gave up 7 bases and V 1 base, and 5 bases lay outside the gene matches. The CDR3 totals 14 residues. The V gene's germline CDR1 is SGHTA and CDR2 FQGNSA.

This chain uses TRBV27 with TRBJ1-2; TRBD1 is a possible D gene (5 bases). Trimming shortened V by 4 bases and J by 8 bases, and 17 bases separated the two germline ends. Germline-derived CDR1 and CDR2 are MNHEY and SMNVEV (reference sequence). This CDR3 has 14 residues. The CDR3 loop is CASSSKTWGQGYTF. The CDR3 bases are TGTGCCAGCAGTTCAAAAACCTGGGGCCAGGGCTACACCTTC.